This TCR beta chain was retrieved from a study of Ad26.COV2.S vaccination and SARS-CoV-2 variants. Regarding this clone: Its specificity is not known.

Repertoires were generated with immunoSEQ multiplex PCR, while TCRdb's copy carries only in-frame clones and drops some. The table lists about 350,000 clones, just over 90% of them singletons. Study-wide findings and caveats: Recipients of vaccine and of placebo showed similar breadth of their non-spike TCR repertoires. The TCR breadth and depth analyses may have produced an underestimate of total T cell responses. Compared with placebo recipients, vaccine recipients had higher spike-specific TCR breadth.

The CDR3 is 14 residues long. V was trimmed by 7 bases and J by 6 bases, leaving 18 bases between them. Germline V gene lookup returns CDR1 WSHSY and CDR2 SAAADI. Specimen: peripheral blood, collected after recovery from COVID-19. V is TRBV10-2 and J is TRBJ1-1; weak D call: TRBD1 (5 bases). The source of this sequence is a human donor who had recovered from COVID-19. The CDR3 DNA is TGCGCCAGCACCGTGAGGGGATCAGAAGCTGAAGCTTTCTTT. Its protein is CASTVRGSEAEAFF.